Shown below are 19 T cell receptor beta chains from a single sample sequenced in a study of cytomegalovirus exposure and HLA in healthy donors. Libraries were prepared by immunoSEQ multiplex PCR; TCRdb keeps only in-frame clonotypes and omits some of them. The sample comprises over 120,000 clones, 94% of which are singletons, and about 2% rests with the top ten. The sequenced sample consisted of PBMCs. The receptor source for this set is a man between 18 and 35 years old in good health and CMV-seropositive.

J is TRBJ2-7 and V is TRBV2, with D maybe TRBD2 (5 bases). V dropped 0 bases and J dropped 2 bases, with 8 bases sitting between them. There are 14 residues in the CDR3. In germline, CDR1 is SNHLY, CDR2 FYNNEI. The CDR3 nucleotides are TGTGCCAGCAGTGAAGCGCGAGGGACCTACGAGCAGTACTTC. The encoded protein is CASSEARGTYEQYF.

As DNA, the CDR3 is TGCGCCAGCAGCCAAGCCTCAGTCAACTACGAGCAGTACTTC. It yields the protein CASSQASVNYEQYF. The V gene is TRBV4-1, the J gene TRBJ2-7; no clear D. Germline-derived CDR1 and CDR2 are MGHRA and YSYEKL. The CDR3 has 14 residues. The V and J ends lost 1 base and 3 bases respectively, with 10 bases between them.

This chain joins TRBV6-1 and TRBJ2-1, with D possibly being TRBD2 (6 bases). CDR1 and CDR2 (germline): MNHNS, SASEGT. Trimming removed 7 bases from V and 8 bases from J, with 12 bases in between. CDR3 length: 12 residues. In nucleotides, the CDR3 is TGTGCCAGCAAAGAATGGGGGGATGAGCAGTTCTTC. Translating it yields CASKEWGDEQFF.

The V and J genes are TRBV5-4 and TRBJ1-1; weak D call: TRBD1 (6 bases). The ends were cut back, 5 bases at V and 4 bases at J, with 15 bases in the middle. Germline loops: CDR1 SGHNT, CDR2 YYREEE (reference sequence). The CDR3 has 14 residues. The CDR3 DNA sequence: TGTGCCAGCAGTCGCTGGGGGGGGCCCACTGAAGCTTTCTTT. Protein product: CASSRWGGPTEAFF.

The chain employs TRBV29-1 and TRBJ2-5; 9 nucleotides align to TRBD2. Germline CDR1 SQVTM, CDR2 ANQGSEA. Unmatched junction bases numbered 3, after V lost 5 bases and J lost 2 bases. The CDR3 sequence is 13 residues long. CDR3 nucleotides: TGCAGCGTTCGCGGGGGGGCTCAAGAGACCCAGTACTTC. This translates into CSVRGGAQETQYF.

The J gene is TRBJ1-2, the V gene TRBV6-1; D is possibly TRBD1 (5 bases). Between the trimmed V and J ends, which lost 5 bases and 5 bases, there was a span of 15 bases. In germline, CDR1 is MNHNS, CDR2 SASEGT. CDR3 length equals 14 residues. CDR3 coding DNA: TGTGCCAGCAGTCCCGAAAGGGGAGGGTATGGCTACACCTTC. Translation: CASSPERGGYGYTF.

This rearrangement joins TRBV7-9 to TRBJ1-5; D unresolved. Germline CDR1 is SEHNR and CDR2 is FQNEAQ (reference sequence). The CDR3 is 15 amino acids. V was shortened by 2 bases and J by 1 base, with 9 bases between the two germline ends. The CDR3 nucleotides are TGTGCCAGCAGCTTAAGCGGAGGAAGCAATCAGCCCCAGCATTTT. The encoded protein is CASSLSGGSNQPQHF.

This chain uses TRBV13 with TRBJ2-7; 14 nucleotides agree with TRBD2. Trimming removed 5 bases from V and 5 bases from J; junction bases left unmatched: 5. The CDR3 extends over 15 amino acids. In germline, CDR1 is PRHDT, CDR2 FYEKMQ (reference sequence). The CDR3 loop reads CASSGTSGGYDEQYF. The CDR3, as DNA: TGTGCCAGCAGCGGGACTAGCGGGGGATACGACGAGCAGTACTTC.

This clone was detected only once. The V gene is TRBV5-1, the J gene TRBJ2-5, with 12 positions matching TRBD2. Germline CDR1 SGHRS, CDR2 YFSETQ. There are 15 residues in the CDR3. V lost 4 bases, J lost 5 bases, and 6 bases stayed unmatched. CDR3 in DNA: TGCGCCAGCAGCCCCAGGACTAGCGGGGATGAGACCCAGTACTTC. Translating it yields CASSPRTSGDETQYF.

The chain recombines TRBV5-6 with TRBJ2-7, with TRBD2 matching 11 bases. V shed 1 base and J 0 bases; nucleotides not matched to a gene: 9. The CDR3 extends over 18 amino acids. Germline CDR1 SGHDT, CDR2 YYEEEE. CDR3 loop: CASSLRPGLAVLSYEQYF. CDR3 nucleotide sequence: TGTGCCAGCAGCTTGAGGCCGGGACTAGCGGTTCTCTCCTACGAGCAGTACTTC. Based on the CDR3 plus reference TRBV5-6 and TRBJ2-7, the full variable domain is DAGVTQSPTHLIKTRGQQVTLRCSPKSGHDTVSWYQQALGQGPQFIFQYYEEEERQRGNFPDRFSGHQFPNYSSELNVNALLLGDSALYLCASSLRPGLAVLSYEQYFGPGTRLTVT.

In its sample, this clone was seen a few times. The CDR3 loop is CASSLVTGRQEQYF. The CDR3 bases are TGTGCCAGCAGTTTGGTCACAGGGCGTCAAGAGCAGTACTTC. V and J are TRBV28 and TRBJ2-7; perhaps TRBD1 as D (6 bases). Germline V gene data show CDR1 as MDHEN and CDR2 as SYDVKM. V lost 3 bases and J 7 bases, leaving 16 bases between the germline ends. The CDR3 sequence is 14 residues long.

This clone was seen only a few times. The CDR3 reads CASSSGFYEQYF. The CDR3, as DNA: TGTGCCAGCAGCTCGGGTTTCTACGAGCAGTACTTC. The chain uses TRBV7-9 and TRBJ2-7; D ambiguous. In germline, CDR1 is SEHNR, CDR2 FQNEAQ (reference sequence). V shed 4 bases and J shed 3 bases, with 7 bases lying between them. This CDR3 is 12 amino acids long.

The CDR3 DNA reads as TGTGCCAGCAGCCCGGGGACTAGTCGTTGGGACGAGCAGTACTTC. Translation: CASSPGTSRWDEQYF. J is TRBJ2-7 and V is TRBV11-3; 8 bases are a match to TRBD2. This CDR3 is 15 amino acids long. CDR1 and CDR2 (germline): SGHNT, YENEEA. With V trimmed by 5 bases and J by 5 bases, 11 bases remained unmatched. The full variable domain, its missing parts supplied by reference TRBV11-3 and TRBJ2-7, is EAGVVQSPRYKIIEKKQPVAFWCNPISGHNTLYWYLQNLGQGPELLIRYENEEAVDDSQLPKDRFSAERLKGVDSTLKIQPAELGDSAVYLCASSPGTSRWDEQYFGPGTRLTVT.

A single count supports this clone. CDR3 protein: CASSSPERGRDTGELFF. The DNA for the CDR3 is TGTGCCAGCAGTTCCCCAGAGCGGGGCCGCGACACCGGGGAGCTGTTTTTT. V usage is TRBV28 and J usage is TRBJ2-2; 7 nucleotides line up with TRBD2. With 4 bases clipped from V and 3 bases from J, the junction kept 11 bases outside the gene matches. CDR1 is MDHEN and CDR2 is SYDVKM in the germline V gene. The CDR3 is made up of 17 amino acids.

This chain connects TRBV6-5 to TRBJ1-1, with a weak D call TRBD1 (5 bases). The CDR3 is made up of 14 amino acids. Germline loops: CDR1 MNHEY, CDR2 SVGAGI. The V gene lost 6 bases and the J gene lost 4 bases, with 15 bases spanning the gap. The CDR3 sequence is CASRQVVGGTEAFF. CDR3 coding DNA: TGTGCCAGCAGACAGGTGGTGGGCGGCACTGAAGCTTTCTTT.

This rearrangement joins TRBV9 to TRBJ2-1, with 8 bases that match TRBD2. V lost 4 bases to trimming and J lost 0 bases; unmatched junction nucleotides: 6. The germline CDR1 and CDR2 sequences are SGDLS and YYNGEE. The CDR3 covers 16 residues. The CDR3 here is CASSPGGESSYNEQFF. The CDR3 coding sequence is TGTGCCAGCAGCCCCGGGGGGGAGAGCTCCTACAATGAGCAGTTCTTC.

V is TRBV5-4 and J is TRBJ1-1; 7 bases map to TRBD1. This CDR3 comprises 14 residues. Germline trimming cut 4 bases from V and 6 bases from J; bases unmatched to any gene: 9. CDR1 and CDR2 from the germline V gene are SGHNT and YYREEE (reference sequence). The CDR3 spells CASSIDRVGSEAFF. DNA for the CDR3: TGTGCCAGCAGCATCGACAGGGTTGGATCTGAAGCTTTCTTT.

This clone has just one count. This sequence joins TRBV29-1 and TRBJ1-2, with 8 positions matching TRBD1. CDR1 and CDR2 (germline): SQVTM, ANQGSEA. The CDR3 loop spans 13 amino acids. The V segment lost 3 bases and the J segment 4 bases; nucleotides outside the gene matches: 4. This CDR3 reads CSVDAGGAYGYTF. DNA of the CDR3: TGCAGCGTTGATGCAGGGGGCGCCTATGGCTACACCTTC. The full variable domain, its missing parts supplied by reference TRBV29-1 and TRBJ1-2, is SAVISQKPSRDICQRGTSLTIQCQVDSQVTMMFWYRQQPGQSLTLIATANQGSEATYESGFVIDKFPISRPNLTFSTLTVSNMSPEDSSIYLCSVDAGGAYGYTFGSGTRLTVV.

This clone was detected once. The chain is built from TRBV5-1 and TRBJ2-7, with D possibly TRBD1 on 6 matching bases. With 2 bases removed from V and 6 bases from J, the gap between germline ends came to 9 bases. Germline V CDR1 and CDR2: SGHRS, YFSETQ. CDR3 size: 12 residues. The CDR3, as DNA: TGCGCCAGCAGCTTCACAGGGTCCGAGCAGTACTTC. This sequence encodes CASSFTGSEQYF.